This T cell receptor beta chain was recovered during a study of beta chain features in type 1 diabetes. The wider study: The patients were much like the healthy donors in age, gender and cell yields.

Findings and caveats of the study: Among all four CD4+ subsets, Type 1 diabetes patients had TCRB CDR3s that were moderately but significantly shorter. The analysis here could not establish whether HLA type shapes TCRB rearrangement.

As concerns this clone: No antigen is known for it.

Cells sorted by CD45RO/CCR7/CD25/CD127/CD95/CD27 comprised CD4+ naive, central memory, regulatory and stem cell-like memory cells. Expressed TCRB transcripts were sequenced because the isolated RNA had all been reverse transcribed beforehand. For naive, central memory and regulatory T cell samples, reads averaged around 3.5 million. Here immunoSEQ multiplex PCR was the method, and the copy in TCRdb shows in-frame clones only, minus some. The sample includes 600,000 to 700,000 clones, over 10% of them seen just once. The CDR3 spans 12 residues. The germline CDR1 and CDR2 sequences are GTSNPN and SVGIG (reference sequence). The V end was cut by 2 bases, the J end by 4 bases, with 8 bases between.

V gene TRBV30 combines with J gene TRBJ1-2; D remains unclear. The TCR was taken from a man between 18 and 29 years old with type 1 diabetes. The sequencing sample was made of naive CD4+ T cells from blood. CDR3: CAWSTAAYGYTF. In DNA, the CDR3 is TGTGCCTGGAGTACGGCAGCCTATGGCTACACCTTC.